This TCR beta chain was captured by sequencing in a study of T cell clonotyping in hematopoietic cell transplantation. TCRdb's table, derived via immunoSEQ multiplex PCR, lists solely in-frame clones and lacks some. The sample gives around 27,000 clones, roughly three quarters of which show up once; about 5.9% is in the top ten. Described time point: recipient sample about 28 days before transplant, after cytoreduction. CDR1 is SGHTA, CDR2 FQGNSA, per germline. The CDR3 consists of 16 residues. V was cut by 0 bases and J by 0 bases, with 12 bases left in between. The starting material was peripheral blood mononuclear cells, obtained before stem cell transplant. The TCR sequence derives from a man aged 45-65 years with myelodysplastic syndrome. Some clones in this sample may be carry-over from other donors' samples. The rearrangement joins TRBV7-2 to TRBJ2-7; D is ambiguous. CDR3 nucleotides: TGTGCCAGCAGCTTAGCCCCCGCGGTGGCCTCCTACGAGCAGTACTTC. It yields the protein CASSLAPAVASYEQYF.